One and the same sample provided the 22 T cell receptor beta chains below, sequenced in a study of blood T cell repertoires in COVID-19. The assay was immunoSEQ multiplex PCR, and TCRdb's table has in-frame clones only and misses some. This table holds about 280,000 clones, roughly nine tenths found once. The sequenced sample was peripheral blood. The receptor set was obtained from a woman younger than 45 with COVID-19, enrolled during active disease.

The rearrangement links TRBV10-3 to TRBJ1-2, with TRBD1 matching 8 bases. J lost 2 bases, V lost 2 bases, and 4 bases had no gene match. The CDR3 loop spans 15 amino acids. In germline, CDR1 is ENHRY, CDR2 SYGVKD. The CDR3 loop reads CAISEGGQGNYGYTF. CDR3 DNA: TGTGCCATCAGTGAGGGCGGACAGGGCAACTATGGCTACACCTTC.

V gene TRBV19 combines with J gene TRBJ2-7, with no clear D. Per the germline V gene, CDR1 is LNHDA and CDR2 is SQIVND (reference sequence). The CDR3 consists of 13 residues. Trimming stripped 5 bases from V and 0 bases from J, with 8 bases between. The CDR3 nucleotides are TGTGCCAGTAGTTATGCTAGCTCCTACGAGCAGTACTTC. This codes for CASSYASSYEQYF. The entire variable domain, with the rest obtained from reference TRBV19 and TRBJ2-7, is as follows: DGGITQSPKYLFRKEGQNVTLSCEQNLNHDAMYWYRQDPGQGLRLIYYSQIVNDFQKGDIAEGYSVSREKKESFPLTVTSAQKNPTAFYLCASSYASSYEQYFGPGTRLTVT.

This sequence joins TRBV11-3 and TRBJ2-3; D possibly corresponds to TRBD2 (5 bases). The V gene's germline CDR1 is SGHNT and CDR2 YENEEA. The CDR3 spans 13 residues. Trimming took 4 bases from V and 6 from J, leaving 11 bases between them. The CDR3 spells CASSSPSSDTQYF. The CDR3 DNA reads TGTGCCAGCAGCTCGCCTAGCTCGGATACGCAGTATTTT. Looking up the rest from reference TRBV11-3 and TRBJ2-3 gives the full variable domain: EAGVVQSPRYKIIEKKQPVAFWCNPISGHNTLYWYLQNLGQGPELLIRYENEEAVDDSQLPKDRFSAERLKGVDSTLKIQPAELGDSAVYLCASSSPSSDTQYFGPGTRLTVL.

V is TRBV11-2 and J is TRBJ2-7, with no clear D. CDR1 and CDR2 (germline): SGHAT, FQNNGV. V lost 5 bases and J lost 4, with 9 bases in between. The CDR3 is 12 residues long. CDR3 protein: CASSPTAYEQYF. The CDR3, as DNA: TGTGCCAGCAGCCCGACTGCGTACGAGCAGTACTTC.

V usage is TRBV5-1 and J usage is TRBJ2-7, with a tentative D call TRBD2 (6 bases). This CDR3 has 15 residues. Trimming took 0 bases from V and 0 from J, leaving 10 bases between them. Per the germline V gene, CDR1 is SGHRS and CDR2 is YFSETQ. In DNA, the CDR3 is TGCGCCAGCAGCTTGGGCCTAGCGAGCTCCTACGAGCAGTACTTC. It is translated as CASSLGLASSYEQYF. Variable domain in full (rest from reference TRBV5-1 and TRBJ2-7): KAGVTQTPRYLIKTRGQQVTLSCSPISGHRSVSWYQQTPGQGLQFLFEYFSETQRNKGNFPGRFSGRQFSNSRSEMNVSTLELGDSALYLCASSLGLASSYEQYFGPGTRLTVT.

This clone was seen once. This chain connects TRBV5-6 to TRBJ2-2, with D hard to call. Germline values: CDR1 SGHDT, CDR2 YYEEEE. V dropped 2 bases and J dropped 8 bases, with 19 bases sitting between them. This CDR3 spans 16 amino acids. CDR3 sequence: CASSFSPLQAAGELFF. For the CDR3, the DNA is TGTGCCAGCAGCTTTTCTCCCCTTCAGGCCGCGGGGGAGCTGTTTTTT.

V gene TRBV6-5 combines with J gene TRBJ2-7, with TRBD2 as a possible D gene (5 bases). Trimming took 0 bases from V and 5 from J, leaving 5 bases between them. Germline-derived CDR1 and CDR2 are MNHEY and SVGAGI. CDR3 length: 12 amino acids. This CDR3 reads CASSYSGDEQYF. CDR3 in DNA: TGTGCCAGCAGTTACTCCGGGGACGAGCAGTACTTC.

The J gene is TRBJ2-3, the V gene TRBV9; 13 nucleotides match TRBD2. After removal of 2 bases from V and 5 bases from J, the junction contained 5 bases not matched to a gene. The germline gives CDR1 SGDLS, CDR2 YYNGEE. The CDR3 runs 16 residues. CDR3 amino acids: CASSVTSGGARDTQYF. CDR3 nucleotide sequence: TGTGCCAGCAGCGTCACTAGCGGGGGGGCCAGAGATACGCAGTATTTT. The whole variable domain, remainder taken from reference TRBV9 and TRBJ2-3, is DSGVTQTPKHLITATGQRVTLRCSPRSGDLSVYWYQQSLDQGLQFLIQYYNGEERAKGNILERFSAQQFPDLHSELNLSSLELGDSALYFCASSVTSGGARDTQYFGPGTRLTVL.

The chain has TRBV3-1 (or the pseudogene TRBV3-2) and TRBJ1-1, with 7 bases aligning to TRBD1. The germline V gene has CDR1 LGHDT and CDR2 YNNKEL (reference sequence). The CDR3 has 16 amino acids. V shed 4 bases, J shed 4 bases, and the junction held 12 bases outside the gene matches. This CDR3 reads CASSRDRLLLGTEAFF. DNA for the CDR3: TGTGCCAGCAGCCGGGACAGACTCTTATTGGGCACTGAAGCTTTCTTT.

This chain connects TRBV3-1 (or the pseudogene TRBV3-2) to TRBJ1-2, with 8 bases that match TRBD1. V dropped 11 bases and J dropped 5; count of bases not matched to a gene: 13. CDR1 is LGHDT and CDR2 is YNNKEL in the germline V gene (reference sequence). CDR3 size: 14 residues. The CDR3 nucleotides are TGTGCCGCAGGGTGGCGGGACAGGCCGTATGGCTACACCTTC. This codes for CAAGWRDRPYGYTF.

This clone showed up just a few times. The V gene is TRBV29-1, the J gene TRBJ2-7, with D unresolved. The length of the CDR3 is 12 residues. Germline-derived CDR1 and CDR2 are SQVTM and ANQGSEA. Trimming removed 5 bases at V and 2 bases at J, with 10 bases between. CDR3 bases: TGCAGCGTTCTGGCCCTTACCTACGAGCAGTACTTC. This codes for CSVLALTYEQYF.

The rearrangement uses TRBV15 and TRBJ2-2; TRBD1 matches at 7 bases. Germline CDR1 is LNHNV and CDR2 is YYDKDF (reference sequence). V was pared by 4 bases and J by 4 bases, with 9 bases of the junction left unmatched. CDR3 length: 16 residues. The CDR3, as DNA: TGTGCCACCAGCACAGGACAGGAGAGGGGCACCGGGGAGCTGTTTTTT. It codes for CATSTGQERGTGELFF.

This chain uses TRBV15 with TRBJ1-4; TRBD1 might be the D (5 bases). V was shortened by 5 bases and J by 8 bases, with 12 bases between the two germline ends. Germline V gives CDR1 LNHNV, CDR2 YYDKDF (reference sequence). The CDR3 loop spans 13 amino acids. The CDR3 reads CATSLRQGEKLFF. The CDR3 nucleotides are TGTGCCACCAGCTTGCGCCAGGGAGAAAAACTGTTTTTT.

V and J are TRBV28 and TRBJ1-2; 8 bases map to TRBD1. The CDR3 has 12 amino acids. The V gene's germline CDR1 is MDHEN and CDR2 SYDVKM. Germline trimming cut 3 bases from V and 8 bases from J; bases unmatched to any gene: 2. The DNA for the CDR3 is TGTGCCAGCAGTTTCGGACAGGGCGGCTACACCTTC. Protein: CASSFGQGGYTF.

The chain recombines TRBV6-6 with TRBJ2-2, with a weak D call TRBD1 (6 bases). CDR1 is MNHNY, CDR2 SVGAGI, per germline (reference sequence). This CDR3 is built from 15 residues. Trimming cost V 2 bases and J 4 bases, with 11 bases left between them. The CDR3 nucleotides read TGTGCCAGCAGTTACGGCAGGGGCGGCACCGGGGAGCTGTTTTTT. This encodes CASSYGRGGTGELFF.

CDR3 nucleotide sequence: TGTGCCAGCAGCGGCCGGGACACGGCATATCAGTACTTC. This sequence encodes CASSGRDTAYQYF. The chain couples TRBV13 to TRBJ2-7; the D gene is possibly TRBD1 (6 bases). The CDR3 spans 13 residues. The germline gives CDR1 PRHDT, CDR2 FYEKMQ (reference sequence). Trimming left V 5 bases short and J 10 bases short, with 18 bases between.

The V and J genes are TRBV29-1 and TRBJ2-4, with TRBD2 matching 8 bases. This CDR3 is 13 amino acids long. The V gene's germline CDR1 is SQVTM and CDR2 ANQGSEA. The J segment lost 2 bases and the V segment lost 7 bases, leaving 4 bases of the junction unmatched. CDR3 region: CSAVAGTKNIQYF. DNA of the CDR3: TGCAGCGCGGTAGCGGGGACCAAAAACATTCAGTACTTC. Drawing the rest from reference TRBV29-1 and TRBJ2-4, the complete variable domain is SAVISQKPSRDICQRGTSLTIQCQVDSQVTMMFWYRQQPGQSLTLIATANQGSEATYESGFVIDKFPISRPNLTFSTLTVSNMSPEDSSIYLCSAVAGTKNIQYFGAGTRLSVL.

As to this clone: Other nucleotide sequences in the sample specify the same CDR3. In nucleotides, the CDR3 is TGCGCCAGCAGCGAAAGGAGCTCCTACGAGCAGTACTTC. Translated, it gives CASSERSSYEQYF. The chain has TRBV5-1 and TRBJ2-7; no clear D gene. CDR3 length: 13 amino acids. Germline V gives CDR1 SGHRS, CDR2 YFSETQ. V shed 4 bases and J shed 0 bases, with 8 bases lying between them.

V gene TRBV11-2 combines with J gene TRBJ2-1, with 12 bases aligning to TRBD2. V gave up 5 bases and J gave up 6 bases; unmatched junction bases: 5. CDR1 SGHAT and CDR2 FQNNGV come from the germline V gene. The CDR3 sequence is 15 residues long. This CDR3 is CASSASGGASNEQFF. CDR3 sequence (DNA): TGTGCCAGCAGCGCTAGCGGGGGGGCATCCAATGAGCAGTTCTTC.

The J gene is TRBJ2-7, the V gene TRBV11-2; no definite D call. The V gene's germline CDR1 is SGHAT and CDR2 FQNNGV. The CDR3 has 13 amino acids. V lost 6 bases to trimming and J lost 2 bases, with 11 bases between them. CDR3: CASRFDNTYEQYF. CDR3 nucleotides: TGTGCCAGCAGGTTCGACAACACCTACGAGCAGTACTTC. Full variable domain (missing parts from reference TRBV11-2 and TRBJ2-7): EAGVAQSPRYKIIEKRQSVAFWCNPISGHATLYWYQQILGQGPKLLIQFQNNGVVDDSQLPKDRFSAERLKGVDSTLKIQPAKLEDSAVYLCASRFDNTYEQYFGPGTRLTVT.

This clone has only a few counts. The chain carries TRBV18 and TRBJ1-1; tentative D call: TRBD1 (5 bases). This CDR3 has 17 residues. From germline, CDR1 is KGHSH and CDR2 LQKENI. Trimming removed 1 base from V and 4 bases from J, with 19 bases in between. This chain's CDR3 is CASSPRKGFSGGTEAFF. DNA for the CDR3: TGTGCCAGCTCACCACGGAAAGGATTCTCGGGGGGCACTGAAGCTTTCTTT.

The rearrangement joins TRBV5-4 to TRBJ1-2; perhaps TRBD1 as D (6 bases). The CDR3 runs to 15 residues. The V gene's germline CDR1 is SGHNT and CDR2 YYREEE (reference sequence). V lost 5 bases and J lost 2, with 16 bases in between. DNA for the CDR3: TGTGCCAGCAGACCCCGGGGGGCGCAGAACTATGGCTACACCTTC. Encoded protein: CASRPRGAQNYGYTF.